Each of the 25 T cell receptor beta chains below was sequenced from the same sample in a study of cytomegalovirus exposure and HLA in healthy donors. Here immunoSEQ multiplex PCR was the method, and the copy in TCRdb shows in-frame clones only, minus some. The table lists 250,000 to 400,000 clones, 87% of them singletons, with 0.95% to 1.5% in the top ten. Sequencing used PBMCs. These receptors were taken from a woman in her 30s in good health and CMV-seropositive.

The chain joins TRBV6-5 to TRBJ2-1; perhaps TRBD1 as D (6 bases). Trimming took off 2 bases at V and 11 bases at J, with 22 bases between the two ends. This CDR3 contains 16 residues. Germline loops: CDR1 MNHEY, CDR2 SVGAGI. For the CDR3, the DNA is TGTGCCAGCAGTTACGATTCCGGGACATCGGTTGATAAGCAGTTCTTC. Encoded protein: CASSYDSGTSVDKQFF.

This clone was observed once. This chain joins TRBV29-1 and TRBJ2-7, with TRBD1 matching 8 bases. Germline CDR1 SQVTM, CDR2 ANQGSEA. This CDR3 is 14 amino acids long. The V gene end was trimmed by 6 bases and the J gene end by 5 bases; junction bases not matched to a gene: 12. CDR3 in amino acids: CSVATRTGLDEQYF. The CDR3 DNA is TGCAGCGTGGCGACCCGGACAGGGCTGGACGAGCAGTACTTC.

This chain joins TRBV19 and TRBJ2-7; TRBD1 aligns across 8 bases. J lost 7 bases, V lost 3 bases, and 8 bases had no gene match. In germline, CDR1 is LNHDA, CDR2 SQIVND (reference sequence). The CDR3 sequence is 14 residues long. The CDR3 sequence: CASSMWQGAREQYF. In DNA, the CDR3 is TGTGCCAGTAGTATGTGGCAGGGGGCGAGAGAGCAGTACTTC.

The chain has TRBV4-1 and TRBJ2-7, with 7 bases that match TRBD1. The germline CDR1 and CDR2 sequences are MGHRA and YSYEKL. Trimming at V came to 0 bases and at J to 2 bases, leaving 10 bases not matched to a gene. This CDR3 comprises 17 residues. CDR3 nucleotides: TGCGCCAGCAGCCAAGATTCGGGTTTTGGGACAGCCTACGAGCAGTACTTC. This translates into CASSQDSGFGTAYEQYF.

This chain connects TRBV7-6 to TRBJ1-2; D gene uncertain. With 6 bases removed from V and 0 bases from J, the gap between germline ends came to 20 bases. This CDR3 is built from 17 residues. Germline loops: CDR1 SGHVS, CDR2 FNYEAQ. This CDR3 is CASSPRSTLLTNYGYTF. The CDR3 nucleotides read TGTGCCAGCAGTCCCAGATCAACTCTTTTGACTAACTATGGCTACACCTTC.

The table lists this clone with a few counts. The V call is TRBV7-6, the J call TRBJ2-7; tentative D call: TRBD1 (6 bases). CDR1 is SGHVS and CDR2 is FNYEAQ in the germline V gene. The ends were cut back, 1 base at V and 3 bases at J, with 7 bases in the middle. The CDR3 extends over 13 amino acids. CDR3 residues: CASSLGQDYEQYF. In DNA form, the CDR3 reads TGTGCCAGCAGCTTAGGACAGGACTACGAGCAGTACTTC.

This clone was recorded only once. The chain has TRBV28 and TRBJ2-3; 11 bases align to TRBD2. V shed 8 bases and J 1 base; nucleotides not matched to a gene: 8. Germline V gives CDR1 MDHEN, CDR2 SYDVKM. CDR3 length equals 16 residues. This CDR3 reads CASSGGSGGGTDTQYF. Written as DNA, the CDR3 is TGTGCCAGCTCAGGTGGTAGCGGGGGGGGCACAGATACGCAGTATTTT.

To note about this clone: The same CDR3 is also encoded by other DNA sequences in this sample. V gene TRBV30 combines with J gene TRBJ2-1; 7 bases fit TRBD1. The CDR3 contains 13 residues. Losses at the gene ends were 2 bases for V and 4 bases for J; bases not matched to a gene: 2. Germline V gene sequence: CDR1 GTSNPN, CDR2 SVGIG (reference sequence). The chain's CDR3 is CAWSRDSYNEQFF. The CDR3 DNA reads as TGTGCCTGGAGTCGGGACAGTTACAATGAGCAGTTCTTC. Full variable domain (missing parts from reference TRBV30 and TRBJ2-1): SQTIHQWPATLVQPVGSPLSLECTVEGTSNPNLYWYRQAAGRGLQLLFYSVGIGQISSEVPQNLSASRPQDRQFILSSKKLLLSDSGFYLCAWSRDSYNEQFFGPGTRLTVL.

V usage is TRBV13 and J usage is TRBJ2-7; either TRBD1 or TRBD2 may supply D (5 bases each). Between the trimmed V and J ends, which lost 1 base and 0 bases, there was a span of 10 bases. The CDR3 extends over 15 amino acids. Per germline, CDR1 PRHDT and CDR2 FYEKMQ (reference sequence). This chain's CDR3 is CASSLAGPFSYEQYF. DNA of the CDR3: TGTGCCAGCAGCTTAGCGGGGCCTTTCTCCTACGAGCAGTACTTC.

About this clone itself: The sample contains more than one DNA sequence encoding this CDR3. The V gene is TRBV27, the J gene TRBJ2-6; no definite D call. Looked up from germline, CDR1 is MNHEY and CDR2 is SMNVEV (reference sequence). The CDR3 is made up of 14 amino acids. Trimming stripped 3 bases from V and 0 bases from J, with 3 bases between. The CDR3 DNA sequence: TGTGCCAGCAGTTTTTCCTCTGGGGCCAACGTCCTGACTTTC. As protein: CASSFSSGANVLTF.

The chain couples TRBV30 to TRBJ1-1, with D possibly matching TRBD1 (6 bases). The CDR3 is made up of 13 amino acids. Deletions cut 5 bases from V and 1 base from J, with 11 bases between. The germline gives CDR1 GTSNPN, CDR2 SVGIG (reference sequence). CDR3 nucleotide sequence: TGTGCCTGGGACAGGCGCTCGAACACTGAAGCTTTCTTT. Protein: CAWDRRSNTEAFF. The variable domain in full, completed from reference TRBV30 and TRBJ1-1, reads SQTIHQWPATLVQPVGSPLSLECTVEGTSNPNLYWYRQAAGRGLQLLFYSVGIGQISSEVPQNLSASRPQDRQFILSSKKLLLSDSGFYLCAWDRRSNTEAFFGQGTRLTVV.

This clone was seen only once. The rearrangement links TRBV28 to TRBJ1-5, with D tentatively TRBD1 (6 bases). This CDR3 region has 18 residues. Looked up from germline, CDR1 is MDHEN and CDR2 is SYDVKM. Trimming took 5 bases from V and 0 from J, leaving 20 bases between them. CDR3 in amino acids: CASSESGTPPYSNQPQHF. The CDR3 DNA sequence: TGTGCCAGCAGTGAATCCGGGACACCTCCGTATAGCAATCAGCCCCAGCATTTT.

The chain combines TRBV6-5 with TRBJ1-4, with 9 bases fitting TRBD1. This CDR3 has 14 residues. Trimming cost V 0 bases and J 8 bases; bases outside gene matches: 1. CDR1 MNHEY and CDR2 SVGAGI come from the germline V gene. CDR3 DNA sequence: TGTGCCAGCAGTTACTCAGACAGGGGGGAAAAACTGTTTTTT. This sequence encodes CASSYSDRGEKLFF.

This chain connects TRBV7-8 to TRBJ2-7, with D possibly being TRBD1 (5 bases). V was cut by 1 base and J by 4 bases, with 11 bases left in between. The V gene's germline CDR1 is SGHVS and CDR2 FQNEAQ. This CDR3 is built from 14 residues. The chain's CDR3 is CASSLGRQGYEQYF. CDR3 DNA: TGTGCCAGCAGCTTAGGCCGCCAGGGATACGAGCAGTACTTC. The full variable domain, in which reference TRBV7-8 and TRBJ2-7 provide the parts outside the CDR3, is GAGVSQSPRYKVAKRGQDVALRCDPISGHVSLFWYQQALGQGPEFLTYFQNEAQLDKSGLPSDRFFAERPEGSVSTLKIQRTQQEDSAVYLCASSLGRQGYEQYFGPGTRLTVT.

This chain joins TRBV4-2 and TRBJ2-1, with D tentatively TRBD2 (5 bases). V lost 4 bases, J lost 3 bases, and 13 bases lay in between. The germline V gene encodes CDR1 LGHNA and CDR2 YNFKEQ. This CDR3 region has 15 residues. CDR3 residues: CASSPIAMLYNEQFF. CDR3 nucleotides: TGTGCCAGCAGCCCAATAGCGATGCTCTACAATGAGCAGTTCTTC.

This clone came up once. This chain connects TRBV7-2 to TRBJ2-1, with D possibly matching TRBD2 (6 bases). V lost 5 bases, J lost 1 base, and 6 bases lay in between. The CDR3 extends over 13 amino acids. Germline V lookup: CDR1 SGHTA, CDR2 FQGNSA. CDR3 in amino acids: CASSRESYNEQFF. CDR3 nucleotide sequence: TGTGCCAGCAGCCGGGAGTCCTACAATGAGCAGTTCTTC.

This clone was found once. J is TRBJ2-3 and V is TRBV11-1; 12 bases are a match to TRBD2. The CDR3 has 16 residues. The trim removed 5 bases at V and 1 base at J, leaving 4 bases unmatched. CDR1 and CDR2 (germline): SGHAT, FQDESV (reference sequence). The CDR3 loop is CASSQRTSGGTDTQYF. CDR3 DNA sequence: TGTGCCAGCAGCCAGCGGACTAGCGGGGGCACAGATACGCAGTATTTT.

This clone was found once. J is TRBJ2-2 and V is TRBV7-7; 7 bases fit TRBD1. The V and J ends lost 5 bases and 6 bases, in that order; junction bases with no gene match: 0. The CDR3 length is 12 residues. Germline V gives CDR1 SSHAT, CDR2 FNYEAQ (reference sequence). CDR3 sequence: CASSQGAGELFF. The CDR3 bases are TGTGCCAGCAGCCAGGGGGCCGGGGAGCTGTTTTTT.

This chain uses TRBV7-9 with TRBJ2-3, with a tentative D call TRBD2 (5 bases). CDR3 length: 14 amino acids. Germline assignment: CDR1 SEHNR and CDR2 FQNEAQ (reference sequence). The V end lost 5 bases, the J end lost 4 bases, and 13 bases lay between the germline ends. CDR3 in DNA: TGTGCCAGCAGCCCCCGGTCGGGGTCAGATACGCAGTATTTT. Translation gives CASSPRSGSDTQYF.

The rearrangement uses TRBV9 and TRBJ1-6; tentative D call: TRBD1 (6 bases). With 0 bases removed from V and 4 bases from J, the gap between germline ends came to 8 bases. The CDR3 is 15 amino acids. Germline lookup yields CDR1 SGDLS and CDR2 YYNGEE. The CDR3 loop reads CASSVGTDYNSPLHF. DNA for the CDR3: TGTGCCAGCAGCGTAGGGACAGATTATAATTCACCCCTCCACTTT.

The chain joins TRBV7-7 to TRBJ2-5, with 10 bases fitting TRBD1. J lost 4 bases, V lost 1 base, and 3 bases had no gene match. The V gene's germline CDR1 is SSHAT and CDR2 FNYEAQ (reference sequence). The CDR3 is 15 residues long. The CDR3 sequence is CASSLGDRGRETQYF. As DNA, the CDR3 is TGTGCCAGCAGCTTAGGAGACAGGGGGCGAGAGACCCAGTACTTC.

The chain couples TRBV6-1 to TRBJ2-1; 7 bases match TRBD2. Germline trimming cut 8 bases from V and 8 bases from J; bases unmatched to any gene: 12. Germline V CDR1 and CDR2: MNHNS, SASEGT. The CDR3 spans 14 residues. In DNA, the CDR3 is TGTGCCAGCCTTGGGGACTACTGGAACGATGAGCAGTTCTTC. It translates to CASLGDYWNDEQFF.

CDR3 sequence: CAWSGETGSYNEQFF. The CDR3 DNA is TGTGCCTGGAGTGGAGAGACAGGGTCCTACAATGAGCAGTTCTTC. The genes are TRBV30 and TRBJ2-1; 7 nucleotides match TRBD1. Germline lookup yields CDR1 GTSNPN and CDR2 SVGIG (reference sequence). The CDR3 has 15 residues. J lost 1 base, V lost 1 base, and 4 bases had no gene match. Full variable domain (rest looked up from reference TRBV30 and TRBJ2-1): SQTIHQWPATLVQPVGSPLSLECTVEGTSNPNLYWYRQAAGRGLQLLFYSVGIGQISSEVPQNLSASRPQDRQFILSSKKLLLSDSGFYLCAWSGETGSYNEQFFGPGTRLTVL.

This chain connects TRBV5-1 to TRBJ2-5; D not resolved. This CDR3 region has 13 residues. Germline V gives CDR1 SGHRS, CDR2 YFSETQ. Trimming took off 5 bases at V and 1 base at J, with 9 bases between the two ends. The CDR3 sequence is CASSFKVQETQYF. Written as DNA, the CDR3 is TGCGCCAGCAGTTTTAAGGTCCAAGAGACCCAGTACTTC.

The V and J genes are TRBV7-9 and TRBJ1-2; D might be TRBD1 (5 bases). Per germline, CDR1 SEHNR and CDR2 FQNEAQ (reference sequence). With 0 bases removed from V and 7 bases from J, the gap between germline ends came to 9 bases. This CDR3 comprises 13 residues. In DNA form, the CDR3 reads TGTGCCAGCAGCTTAGCAGGGGAAAGTGGCTACACCTTC. It specifies CASSLAGESGYTF.